The rows below give T cell receptor beta chains drawn from one sample of a study of Graves' ophthalmopathy and Graves' hyperthyroidism. Via MiXCR, TCRdb re-called the multiplex PCR reads, giving one row per CDR3 protein. The sample records about 700,000 distinct CDR3 sequences, approximately 40% being singletons. Sequenced sample: peripheral blood. The origin of the receptors is an adult man with Graves' ophthalmopathy. Both conserved end residues are part of each CDR3. The D gene is left open where the match is weak. The size of a clone is reported for some rows only, either as once, few or many, or as a class for expanded clones.

J: TRBJ2-7
D: NA
V: TRBV11-2
size: NA
length: 15
DNA: TGTGCCAGCAGCTTACAAGCGGGCCTAACCTACGAGCAGTACTTC
CDR3: CASSLQAGLTYEQYF

J: TRBJ1-2
D: NA
V: TRBV7-2
size: many
length: 15
DNA: TGTGCCAGCAGCGCATCCGGGACGGTGGCGTATGGCTACACCTTC
CDR3: CASSASGTVAYGYTF

J: TRBJ2-7
D: NA
V: TRBV9
size: NA
length: 18
DNA: TGTGCCAGCAGTTACTCGAGATGGAGGCAGGGAAAATCCTACGAGCAGTACTTC
CDR3: CASSYSRWRQGKSYEQYF

J: TRBJ1-1
D: NA
V: TRBV20-1
size: many
length: 14
DNA: TGCAGTGCAAAACCCTTGACCTCCTGGGCTGAAGCTTTCTTT
CDR3: CSAKPLTSWAEAFF

J: TRBJ1-5
D: NA
V: TRBV25-1
size: few
length: 13
DNA: TGTGCCAGCAGTTACGCGATCTCGGGGCCCCAGCATTTT
CDR3: CASSYAISGPQHF

J: TRBJ1-4
D: NA
V: TRBV11-2
size: few
length: 15
DNA: TGTGCCAGCAGCGTGTTTGGGCAGCGAAATGAAAAACTGTTTTTT
CDR3: CASSVFGQRNEKLFF

J: TRBJ1-2
D: NA
V: TRBV14
size: NA
length: 15
DNA: TGTGCCAGCAGCCAAGGCGGCAGGGGTTACTATGGCTACACCTTC
CDR3: CASSQGGRGYYGYTF

J: TRBJ1-1
D: NA
V: TRBV15
size: many
length: 15
DNA: TGTGCCACCAGCAGAGTGGTGACAACGGAGGCTGAAGCTTTCTTT
CDR3: CATSRVVTTEAEAFF

J: TRBJ2-2
D: TRBD2
V: TRBV20-1
size: many
length: 15
DNA: TGCAGTGCTAGCCCCGGGACTAGAAGCACCGGGGAGCTGTTTTTT
CDR3: CSASPGTRSTGELFF

J: TRBJ2-2
D: TRBD1
V: TRBV25-1
size: NA
length: 15
DNA: TGTGCCAGCAGTTACTCGACAGGGGTCACCGGGGAGCTGTTTTTT
CDR3: CASSYSTGVTGELFF

J: TRBJ1-6
D: NA
V: TRBV19
size: NA
length: 16
DNA: TGTGCCAGCAGCCAAGTGTCAGTGACCCATAATTCACCCCTCCACTTT
CDR3: CASSQVSVTHNSPLHF

J: TRBJ2-7
D: TRBD2
V: TRBV5-6
size: NA
length: 17
DNA: TGTGCCAGCAGCTGGGGACTAGCGGGAGGGAATACCTACGAGCAGTACTTC
CDR3: CASSWGLAGGNTYEQYF

J: TRBJ2-5
D: NA
V: TRBV29-1
size: many
length: 12
DNA: TGCAGCGTTGATAACTTGCGGGGCCCAAGGTACTTC
CDR3: CSVDNLRGPRYF

J: TRBJ1-2
D: NA
V: TRBV10-3
size: NA
length: 12
DNA: TGTGCCTGGACAGTAGTCGGGTATGGCTACACCTTC
CDR3: CAWTVVGYGYTF

J: TRBJ1-2
D: TRBD1
V: TRBV7-9
size: many
length: 18
DNA: TGTGCCAGCAGCATAGGACAGGGAGTCGGGCTAACTAGTTATGGCTACACCTTC
CDR3: CASSIGQGVGLTSYGYTF

J: TRBJ2-5
D: TRBD2
V: TRBV10-3
size: once
length: 16
DNA: TGTGCCAGCGGGAGGTGGGGGAGAGGGGCCCAAGAGACCCAGTACTTC
CDR3: CASGRWGRGAQETQYF

J: TRBJ2-5
D: TRBD2
V: TRBV4-3
size: NA
length: 17
DNA: TGCGCCAACAGCCGCGGACAACTAGCGGGGGGGCGGGAGACCCAGTACTTC
CDR3: CANSRGQLAGGRETQYF

J: TRBJ1-2
D: NA
V: TRBV10-1
size: many
length: 17
DNA: TGCGCCACGCTTAAGGGGGGGACTCTTGGAACTAACTATGGCTACACCTTC
CDR3: CATLKGGTLGTNYGYTF

J: TRBJ1-5
D: TRBD1
V: TRBV19
size: NA
length: 13
DNA: TGTGCCTGGAGTACACAGGGGGGGCAGCCCCAGCATTTT
CDR3: CAWSTQGGQPQHF

J: TRBJ2-5
D: TRBD2
V: TRBV6-1
size: few
length: 19
DNA: TGTGCCAGCAGTGACCGGACTAGCGGGGGCCCCTTGAGTCGGGAGACCCAGTACTTC
CDR3: CASSDRTSGGPLSRETQYF

J: TRBJ2-7
D: TRBD2
V: TRBV9
size: NA
length: 15
DNA: TGTGCCAGCAGCGTCCTAAGCGGGGGGGTCGGCGAGCAGTACTTC
CDR3: CASSVLSGGVGEQYF

J: TRBJ2-5
D: NA
V: TRBV7-2
size: many
length: 16
DNA: TGTGCCAGCAGTGACCCGGGGCAGTGGGCCCAAGAGACCCAGTACTTC
CDR3: CASSDPGQWAQETQYF

J: TRBJ2-5
D: NA
V: TRBV7-2
size: few
length: 15
DNA: TGTGCCAGCAGCCAAGTAGGCCAGGGAGGAGAGACCCAGTACTTC
CDR3: CASSQVGQGGETQYF

J: TRBJ1-3
D: NA
V: TRBV20-1
size: NA
length: 13
DNA: TGCAGTGCTAGAGGGGGGGCGGGAAACACCATATATTTT
CDR3: CSARGGAGNTIYF

J: TRBJ2-2
D: NA
V: TRBV9
size: once
length: 14
DNA: TGTGCCAGCAGCGCACCCGCGAACACCGGGGAGCTGTTTTTT
CDR3: CASSAPANTGELFF

J: TRBJ2-5
D: TRBD2
V: TRBV7-3
size: few
length: 15
DNA: TGTGCCAGCAGCAAATTCGGGGGGGCCCTCGAGACCCAGTACTTC
CDR3: CASSKFGGALETQYF

J: TRBJ2-7
D: TRBD1
V: TRBV7-9
size: many
length: 15
DNA: TGTGCCAGCAGCGAACCGGGACAGGGCTCCTACGAGCAGTACTTC
CDR3: CASSEPGQGSYEQYF

J: TRBJ1-3
D: NA
V: TRBV2
size: many
length: 13
DNA: TGTGCCAGCAGTGTCTCGGTCGGAAACACCATATATTTT
CDR3: CASSVSVGNTIYF

J: TRBJ2-7
D: TRBD2
V: TRBV10-3
size: many
length: 14
DNA: TGTGCCATCAGCGCCGGGACTAGCGGGTACGAGCAGTACTTC
CDR3: CAISAGTSGYEQYF

J: TRBJ1-4
D: TRBD1
V: TRBV7-9
size: NA
length: 16
DNA: TGTGCCAGCAGCCAAGAAGCACAGGGGGCAAGATCGGAACTGTTTTTT
CDR3: CASSQEAQGARSELFF

J: TRBJ1-2
D: NA
V: TRBV29-1
size: many
length: 12
DNA: TGCAGCGTTGTACGGTTGCGGTATGGCTACACCTTC
CDR3: CSVVRLRYGYTF